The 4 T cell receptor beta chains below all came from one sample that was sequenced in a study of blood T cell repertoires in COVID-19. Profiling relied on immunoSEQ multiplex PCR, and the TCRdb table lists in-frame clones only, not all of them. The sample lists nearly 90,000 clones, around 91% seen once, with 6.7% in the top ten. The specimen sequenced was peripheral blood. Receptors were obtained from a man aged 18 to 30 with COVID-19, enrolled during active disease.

The CDR3 sequence is CSGGRGAGELFF. The CDR3 DNA is TGCAGCGGAGGGCGGGGAGCCGGGGAGCTGTTTTTT. The chain employs TRBV29-1 and TRBJ2-2; tentative D call: TRBD2 (6 bases). V gave up 7 bases and J gave up 6 bases, with 12 bases separating them. Per the germline V gene, CDR1 is SQVTM and CDR2 is ANQGSEA. The CDR3 is 12 residues long.

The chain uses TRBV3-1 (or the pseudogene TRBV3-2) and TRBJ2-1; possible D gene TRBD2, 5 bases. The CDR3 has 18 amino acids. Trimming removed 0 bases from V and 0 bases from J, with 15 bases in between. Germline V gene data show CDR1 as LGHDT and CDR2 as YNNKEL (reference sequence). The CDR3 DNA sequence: TGTGCCAGCAGCCAAGATACGAAGCGGCTCACCTCCTACAATGAGCAGTTCTTC. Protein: CASSQDTKRLTSYNEQFF.

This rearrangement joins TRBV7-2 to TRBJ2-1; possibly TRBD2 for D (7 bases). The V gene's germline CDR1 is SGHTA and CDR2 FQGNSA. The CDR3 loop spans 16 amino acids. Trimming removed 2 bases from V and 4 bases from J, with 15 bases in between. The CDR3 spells CASSLMGGGRYNEQFF. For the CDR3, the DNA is TGTGCCAGCAGCTTAATGGGAGGGGGTAGATACAATGAGCAGTTCTTC.

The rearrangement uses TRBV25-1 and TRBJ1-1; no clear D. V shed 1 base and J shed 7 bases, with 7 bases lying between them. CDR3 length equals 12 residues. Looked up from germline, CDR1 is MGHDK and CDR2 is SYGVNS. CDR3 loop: CASSESPSEAFF. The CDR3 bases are TGTGCCAGCAGTGAATCACCTAGTGAAGCTTTCTTT.